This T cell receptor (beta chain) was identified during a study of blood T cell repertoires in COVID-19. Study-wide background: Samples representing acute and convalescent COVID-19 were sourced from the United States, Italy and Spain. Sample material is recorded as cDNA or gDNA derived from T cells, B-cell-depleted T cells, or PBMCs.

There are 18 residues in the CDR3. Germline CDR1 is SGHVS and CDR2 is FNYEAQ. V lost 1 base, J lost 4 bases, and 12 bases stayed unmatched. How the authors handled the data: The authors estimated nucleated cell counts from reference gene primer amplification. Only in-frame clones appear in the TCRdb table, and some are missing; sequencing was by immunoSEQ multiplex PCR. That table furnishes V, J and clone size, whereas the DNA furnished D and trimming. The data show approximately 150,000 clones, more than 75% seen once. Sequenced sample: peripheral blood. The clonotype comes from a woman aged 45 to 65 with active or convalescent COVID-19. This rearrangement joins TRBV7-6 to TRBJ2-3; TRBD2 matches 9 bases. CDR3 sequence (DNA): TGTGCCAGCAGCTTAGAACAGCGGGGGGCCCTCGGTCCAGATACGCAGTATTTT. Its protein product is CASSLEQRGALGPDTQYF.